This T cell receptor beta chain derives from a study of preoperative IRX-2 immunotherapy in early breast cancer. Repertoires were generated with immunoSEQ multiplex PCR, while TCRdb's copy carries only in-frame clones and drops some. This table has some 99,000 clones, 80% to 90% appearing once. Treatment meaning: preoperative locoregional IRX-2 cytokine immunotherapy. Patients received preoperative, locoregional IRX-2 cytokine immunotherapy in a phase Ib study. This clone has only a few counts. The CDR3 runs 14 residues. Looked up from germline, CDR1 is SGHDN and CDR2 is FVKESK. The V end was cut by 11 bases, the J end by 0 bases, with 14 bases between.

This TCR was recovered from a human donor with breast cancer. The chain recombines TRBV14 with TRBJ1-5; possibly TRBD1 for D (5 bases). The sample in question was tumor tissue, obtained after IRX-2 immunotherapy. Written as DNA, the CDR3 is TGTGCCTCTCAGGCTGGGGGTAGCAATCAGCCCCAGCATTTT. It encodes CASQAGGSNQPQHF.